This is a list of T cell receptor beta chains from one sample in a study of cytomegalovirus exposure and HLA in healthy donors. TCRdb's copy holds only in-frame clones and misses some; the assay was immunoSEQ multiplex PCR. The sample shows 210,000 or so clones, about 80% of them seen only once. Source material: PBMCs. All receptors derive from a woman in her sixties in good health and CMV-seropositive. Each CDR3 is given without its conserved first and last residue. Clone size is shown for a subset of rows, as once, few, many or a class of expanded clone.

v_call	clone_size	j_call	cdr3_length	cdr3_aa
TRBV6-1	.	TRBJ2-1	12	ASSATLSGGEQF
TRBV5-5	.	TRBJ1-2	13	ASSPAASHNYGYT
TRBV6-5	few	TRBJ1-5	13	ASSQTGISNQPQH
TRBV4-1	.	TRBJ2-1	13	ASSQVDGSGDEQF
TRBV2	.	TRBJ1-6	14	ASSRDSVPPSAPLH
TRBV2	.	TRBJ2-7	13	ASSEQGFPSYEQY
TRBV28	.	TRBJ1-1	12	ASSLGALNTEAF
TRBV9	.	TRBJ2-7	14	ASSVDVIERGYEQY
TRBV7-9	.	TRBJ2-5	13	ASSRGQGIGETQY
TRBV7-9	.	TRBJ1-4	13	ASRGQGATNEKLF